These 21 T cell receptor beta chains originate from one sample sequenced in a study of T cell responses to AZD1222 COVID-19 vaccine. The repertoire was sequenced with immunoSEQ multiplex PCR; TCRdb's copy has only in-frame clones and lacks some. This table has around 220,000 clones, roughly 94% appearing once. The input for sequencing was peripheral blood, taken 28 days after the second dose of the MenACWY control vaccine. The receptors derive from an adult who received the MenACWY meningococcal vaccine as a control.

This chain uses TRBV29-1 with TRBJ2-1; 14 bases are shared with TRBD2. Germline V gene lookup returns CDR1 SQVTM and CDR2 ANQGSEA. This CDR3 region has 16 residues. V trimming: 0 bases; J trimming: 6 bases; junction bases outside the gene matches: 4. CDR3 region: CSVEDTGLAGVNEQFF. The DNA for the CDR3 is TGCAGCGTTGAAGATACGGGACTAGCGGGAGTCAATGAGCAGTTCTTC.

V is TRBV3-1 (or the pseudogene TRBV3-2) and J is TRBJ2-3; TRBD2 aligns across 8 bases. CDR1 is LGHDT, CDR2 YNNKEL, per germline (reference sequence). V lost 1 base and J lost 2; bases outside the gene matches: 8. The CDR3 runs to 17 residues. Here the CDR3 reads CASSQAEAGAYTDTQYF. The CDR3 DNA reads TGTGCCAGCAGCCAAGCGGAAGCGGGGGCTTACACAGATACGCAGTATTTT.

The chain joins TRBV24-1 to TRBJ2-5, with D maybe TRBD2 (7 bases). Trimming pared 5 bases from V and 5 bases from J, leaving 11 bases between. The V gene's germline CDR1 is KGHDR and CDR2 SFDVKD. The CDR3 is 13 residues long. CDR3 amino acids: CATSGRGGETQYF. The CDR3 DNA reads TGTGCCACCAGTGGCAGGGGAGGGGAGACCCAGTACTTC.

This clone was counted a single time. The gene calls are TRBV6-1 and TRBJ2-5; 9 nucleotides line up with TRBD2. From germline, CDR1 is MNHNS and CDR2 SASEGT. V lost 4 bases and J lost 5; bases outside the gene matches: 14. This CDR3 contains 17 residues. This CDR3 reads CASSGGIGVAGAETQYF. The CDR3 coding sequence is TGTGCCAGCAGTGGGGGAATCGGGGTAGCGGGAGCTGAGACCCAGTACTTC.

The V gene is TRBV15, the J gene TRBJ2-5; 9 bases are a match to TRBD1. The junction had 9 bases not matched to a gene; V was cut back by 2 bases and J by 2 bases. Per the germline V gene, CDR1 is LNHNV and CDR2 is YYDKDF (reference sequence). The CDR3 covers 17 residues. CDR3 loop: CATSRLSGTGRQETQYF. The CDR3 DNA reads TGTGCCACCAGCAGACTTTCCGGGACAGGGCGACAAGAGACCCAGTACTTC.

As regards this clone: Other DNA variants within this sample encode the same CDR3. The chain links TRBV28 to TRBJ1-5; D unresolved. CDR3 size: 12 residues. V was trimmed by 8 bases and J by 0 bases, leaving 5 bases between them. Germline CDR1 reads MDHEN; CDR2 reads SYDVKM. The CDR3 coding sequence is TGTGCCAGCCGGGATAGCAATCAGCCCCAGCATTTT. It encodes CASRDSNQPQHF.

The V and J genes are TRBV10-3 and TRBJ2-3; a possible D gene is TRBD1 (6 bases). The V gene lost 3 bases and the J gene lost 1 base, with 11 bases spanning the gap. The CDR3 has 15 residues. The V gene's germline CDR1 is ENHRY and CDR2 SYGVKD. The CDR3 reads CAISEGRGGTDTQYF. In nucleotides, the CDR3 is TGTGCCATCAGTGAAGGCAGGGGAGGCACAGATACGCAGTATTTT.

J is TRBJ2-1 and V is TRBV5-1; 8 bases fit TRBD2. V was clipped by 3 bases and J by 2 bases; unmatched bases: 10. The germline gives CDR1 SGHRS, CDR2 YFSETQ. The CDR3 contains 17 residues. The CDR3 DNA reads as TGCGCCAGCAGCTGGGAACCGGGACTAGGGCCCTACAATGAGCAGTTCTTC. It codes for CASSWEPGLGPYNEQFF.

A remark on this clone: This sample also contains other DNA sequences that code for the same CDR3. The gene calls are TRBV9 and TRBJ1-3; D is uncertain. The CDR3 spans 14 residues. Germline values: CDR1 SGDLS, CDR2 YYNGEE. The V end lost 0 bases, the J end lost 0 bases, and 4 bases lay between the germline ends. The CDR3 sequence is CASSVAGSGNTIYF. The CDR3 DNA follows: TGTGCCAGCAGCGTAGCCGGCTCTGGAAACACCATATATTTT.

With regard to this clone: A read error may produce the germline difference seen at one junction end. The gene calls are TRBV6-5 and TRBJ1-3, with D possibly being TRBD1 (6 bases). CDR3 length equals 14 residues. Germline V gene sequence: CDR1 MNHEY, CDR2 SVGAGI. The CDR3 DNA sequence: TGTGCCAGCATGGACAGCCGCTCTGGAAACACCGTATATTTT. Protein sequence: CASMDSRSGNTVYF.

The CDR3 nucleotides read TGTGCCAGCAGAGCTTACGGGGGGTTACCTGGAAACACCATATATTTT. Protein: CASRAYGGLPGNTIYF. The chain has TRBV7-9 and TRBJ1-3; D possibly corresponds to TRBD1 (5 bases). The CDR3 runs to 16 residues. With 6 bases removed from V and 2 bases from J, the gap between germline ends came to 17 bases. Germline V gene sequence: CDR1 SEHNR, CDR2 FQNEAQ (reference sequence).

The V and J genes are TRBV28 and TRBJ2-5; unclear D gene. The CDR3 is 13 amino acids. CDR1 is MDHEN and CDR2 is SYDVKM in the germline V gene. V shed 5 bases and J shed 1 base, with 8 bases lying between them. The chain's CDR3 is CASSKQLQETQYF. Written as DNA, the CDR3 is TGTGCCAGCAGTAAGCAACTCCAAGAGACCCAGTACTTC.

The chain recombines TRBV19 with TRBJ1-4; 10 nucleotides agree with TRBD1. Germline lookup yields CDR1 LNHDA and CDR2 SQIVND (reference sequence). The trim removed 5 bases at V and 7 bases at J, leaving 4 bases unmatched. The CDR3 consists of 14 residues. CDR3 sequence reads: CASSSGTGAEKLFF. As DNA, the CDR3 is TGTGCCAGTAGTTCGGGGACAGGGGCTGAAAAACTGTTTTTT.

V gene TRBV6-2 or TRBV6-3 combines with J gene TRBJ2-5; TRBD2 matches at 9 bases. The ends lost 5 bases at V and 2 bases at J; junction bases unmatched: 12. The CDR3 length is 17 residues. Germline CDR1 and CDR2: MNHEY and SVGEGT. CDR3 region: CASSNLVPSGAQETQYF. CDR3 DNA: TGTGCCAGCAGTAACCTTGTGCCTAGCGGGGCTCAAGAGACCCAGTACTTC.

The chain uses TRBV24-1 and TRBJ1-2; TRBD1 agrees at 10 bases. Germline V gene sequence: CDR1 KGHDR, CDR2 SFDVKD. With 4 bases clipped from V and 4 bases from J, the junction kept 8 bases outside the gene matches. The CDR3 is 16 amino acids. DNA for the CDR3: TGTGCCACCAGTGACCGGACAGGGGGGATATTCTATGGCTACACCTTC. Its translation is CATSDRTGGIFYGYTF.

The J gene is TRBJ1-2, the V gene TRBV4-2; TRBD1 aligns across 8 bases. V lost 4 bases to trimming and J lost 3 bases; unmatched junction nucleotides: 7. The CDR3 runs 15 residues. The germline V gene encodes CDR1 LGHNA and CDR2 YNFKEQ. This CDR3 reads CASSPPGTGDYGYTF. The CDR3 DNA reads TGTGCCAGCAGCCCTCCCGGGACAGGCGACTATGGCTACACCTTC.

This chain connects TRBV7-2 to TRBJ1-5; D is possibly TRBD1 (6 bases). Trimming removed 2 bases from V and 3 bases from J, with 14 bases in between. Germline CDR1 reads SGHTA; CDR2 reads FQGNSA. The CDR3 runs to 16 residues. The CDR3 region is CASSLRGGGNNQPQHF. The CDR3 DNA reads as TGTGCCAGCAGCTTACGAGGAGGGGGAAACAATCAGCCCCAGCATTTT.

The V gene is TRBV5-1, the J gene TRBJ2-3, with D perhaps TRBD1 or TRBD2 (6 bases each). This CDR3 region has 16 residues. V was shortened by 0 bases and J by 0 bases, with 11 bases between the two germline ends. The germline gives CDR1 SGHRS, CDR2 YFSETQ. This CDR3 is CASSLDAGHSTDTQYF. The CDR3 DNA sequence: TGCGCCAGCAGCTTGGACGCGGGACACAGCACAGATACGCAGTATTTT.

The chain employs TRBV7-9 and TRBJ2-1; TRBD2 aligns across 15 bases. Looked up from germline, CDR1 is SEHNR and CDR2 is FQNEAQ (reference sequence). The CDR3 is 17 amino acids. After removal of 4 bases from V and 4 bases from J, the junction contained 5 bases not matched to a gene. The CDR3 DNA is TGTGCCAGCAGCTCCGGGACTAGCGGGAGGAGGTACAATGAGCAGTTCTTC. This codes for CASSSGTSGRRYNEQFF.

The genes are TRBV20-1 and TRBJ2-5; D unresolved. From germline, CDR1 is DFQATT and CDR2 SNEGSKA (reference sequence). Trimming shortened V by 1 base and J by 5 bases, and 5 bases separated the two germline ends. The CDR3 spans 11 residues. As DNA, the CDR3 is TGCAGTGCTAGAGCTGGGGAGACCCAGTACTTC. It specifies CSARAGETQYF.

The table lists this clone with a count of one. The junction departs from the called germline gene at one end, perhaps through a read error. The rearrangement links TRBV9 to TRBJ1-2, with D perhaps matching TRBD1 (5 bases). The germline V gene has CDR1 SGDLS and CDR2 YYNGEE. CDR3 length equals 13 residues. The CDR3 loop is CASAPGLGTYLEF. The CDR3 DNA reads TGTGCCAGCGCTCCCGGTTTAGGGACCTACTTAGAATTC.